The sequence of this T cell receptor (beta chain) was determined in a study of T-cell memory formation after mild COVID-19. Study-wide background: Across donors, TCR clusters were largely donor specific. Study-level points and caveats: Contracting CD4+ clones sat mainly in CM and EM; CD8+ in EMRA. Among clones peaking at day 37 in the second wave, SARS-CoV-2 specificity remained unconfirmed.

Turning to this clonotype: Its specificity is not known.

TCRdb reprocessed the 5' RACE reads via MiXCR and lists one record per CDR3 protein. The sample shows about 340,000 distinct CDR3 sequences, 20% to 25% of them seen only once. The CDR3 totals 15 residues. CDR1 and CDR2 from the germline V gene are MDHEN and SYDVKM. V was trimmed by 8 bases and J by 0 bases, leaving 16 bases between them. Material: PBMCs or a T cell subset sorted from them (not recorded which). The receptor was derived from a man between 18 and 29 years old who had mild COVID-19 (a few samples of this study predate the infection). Cell type and time point are not known. The chain joins TRBV28 to TRBJ1-2; TRBD1 might be the D (6 bases). This CDR3 is CASEGHTNTNYGYTF. DNA for the CDR3: TGTGCCAGCGAGGGACATACCAATACTAACTATGGCTACACCTTC.